This T cell receptor (beta chain) stems from a study of cytomegalovirus exposure and HLA in healthy donors. Study-wide findings and caveats: Reports credit the classifier with highly specific, highly sensitive diagnosis of cytomegalovirus status. Cytomegalovirus association was assigned to more than 150 TCR beta chains.

To note about this clone: Its antigen remains unknown.

Sequenced by immunoSEQ multiplex PCR; TCRdb stores in-frame clones only, minus some. The table records 120,000 or so clones, about 87% of them present only once. Separation from the 666-subject first cohort characterized the roughly 120-subject validation cohort, to which the donors belonged. This receptor was identified in a woman aged 18-29 years in good health and CMV-seronegative. The sample was PBMCs.

The CDR3 loop is CASSFGDRVITEAFF. The DNA for the CDR3 is TGTGCCAGCAGTTTCGGGGACAGGGTTATCACTGAAGCTTTCTTT. The chain uses TRBV28 and TRBJ1-1; 9 bases line up with TRBD1. CDR1 is MDHEN and CDR2 is SYDVKM in the germline V gene. This CDR3 region has 15 residues. The J segment lost 4 bases and the V segment lost 3 bases, leaving 6 bases of the junction unmatched.